A selection of T cell receptor beta chains follows, all from one sample in a study of blood T cell repertoires in COVID-19. Only in-frame clones appear in the TCRdb table, and some are missing; sequencing was by immunoSEQ multiplex PCR. The sample has around 400,000 clones; just over 90% are singletons. The sample taken for sequencing was PBMCs or T cells enriched from blood (not recorded which). These receptors all come from a woman in her forties who had been exposed to COVID-19. The CDR3 runs from the conserved cysteine through the conserved F or W. D genes are given only for firm matches. Rows may omit the clone size; those that give it use once, few, many or a size class.

CDR3aa	CDR3nt	j_gene	d_gene	abundance	v_gene
CASSKSELQGKFTEAFF	TGCGCCAGCAGCAAATCCGAACTTCAGGGGAAATTCACTGAAGCTTTCTTT	TRBJ1-1	-	-	TRBV5-1
CAWNRLAGAGELFF	TGTGCCTGGAACCGACTAGCGGGAGCCGGGGAGCTGTTTTTT	TRBJ2-2	TRBD2	-	TRBV30
CASSPLGGTTEAFF	TGTGCCAGCTCACCACTCGGCGGCACCACTGAAGCTTTCTTT	TRBJ1-1	-	-	TRBV18
CASSEASRGRKGGYTF	TGTGCCAGCAGTGAAGCATCGCGGGGCAGGAAGGGTGGCTACACCTTC	TRBJ1-2	-	-	TRBV6-1
CASSIPGVYNEQFF	TGTGCCAGCAGCATTCCGGGGGTCTACAATGAGCAGTTCTTC	TRBJ2-1	-	-	TRBV7-9
CASSMGQGVGYEQYF	TGTGCCAGTAGTATGGGACAGGGGGTAGGCTACGAGCAGTACTTC	TRBJ2-7	TRBD1	-	TRBV19
CSVGGGGGQPQHF	TGCAGCGTTGGAGGGGGTGGCGGTCAGCCCCAGCATTTT	TRBJ1-5	-	-	TRBV29-1
CASSLAPGGVEETQYF	TGCGCCAGCAGCTTAGCGCCGGGGGGCGTTGAGGAGACCCAGTACTTC	TRBJ2-5	-	-	TRBV5-1
CASSSRNSPLHF	TGTGCCAGCAGCTCCAGAAATTCACCCCTCCACTTT	TRBJ1-6	-	-	TRBV5-5
CASSLGGAGNTEAFF	TGTGCCAGCAGCTTGGGCGGGGCTGGGAACACTGAAGCTTTCTTT	TRBJ1-1	-	-	TRBV13
CASSVGQGLSSPLHF	TGTGCCAGCAGCGTAGGACAGGGGCTGAGTTCACCCCTCCACTTT	TRBJ1-6	TRBD1	few	TRBV7-2
CASSPYGLGAYEQYF	TGTGCCAGCAGTCCTTATGGACTAGGTGCCTACGAGCAGTACTTC	TRBJ2-7	TRBD2	-	TRBV6-6
CASSSDSSTSTDTQYF	TGCGCCAGCAGCTCGGACTCCTCTACTAGCACAGATACGCAGTATTTT	TRBJ2-3	-	-	TRBV5-1
CASSPLATLDEQFF	TGCGCCAGCAGCCCACTAGCGACTCTGGATGAGCAGTTCTTC	TRBJ2-1	TRBD2	-	TRBV5-1
CASRVSTDSPLHF	TGTGCCAGCAGGGTCTCAACGGATTCACCCCTCCACTTT	TRBJ1-6	-	-	TRBV12-3/TRBV12-4
CASSDGGGPGSEQYF	TGCGCCAGCAGTGATGGGGGAGGGCCCGGGAGCGAGCAGTACTTC	TRBJ2-7	TRBD2	-	TRBV10-1
CASRPGYPNEKLFF	TGTGCCAGTAGGCCAGGGTATCCTAATGAAAAACTGTTTTTT	TRBJ1-4	-	-	TRBV19
CAWTSGRASDNEQFF	TGTGCCTGGACTAGCGGGAGGGCAAGCGACAATGAGCAGTTCTTC	TRBJ2-1	TRBD2	-	TRBV30
CASSLQGNTYNEQFF	TGTGCCAGCAGCCTACAGGGGAATACCTACAATGAGCAGTTCTTC	TRBJ2-1	TRBD1	-	TRBV5-8
CASSRTGSISPLHF	TGTGCCAGCAGCCGGACAGGTTCTATTTCACCCCTCCACTTT	TRBJ1-6	TRBD1	few	TRBV14
CASVSGGAGQPQHF	TGTGCCAGCGTTTCGGGGGGCGCGGGTCAGCCCCAGCATTTT	TRBJ1-5	-	-	TRBV2
CASTRGRVSYEQYF	TGTGCCAGCACCCGGGGGAGGGTCTCCTACGAGCAGTACTTC	TRBJ2-7	TRBD2	-	TRBV2
CASSLAGGTISDTQYF	TGTGCCAGCAGCTTAGCAGGCGGGACCATTTCAGATACGCAGTATTTT	TRBJ2-3	-	-	TRBV7-2
CASSLDGETQYF	TGTGCCAGCAGCTTAGATGGCGAGACCCAGTACTTC	TRBJ2-5	-	-	TRBV11-3
CASSTGQYNSPLHF	TGTGCCAGTAGTACGGGACAGTATAATTCACCCCTCCACTTT	TRBJ1-6	TRBD1	-	TRBV19
CASSLDLSTDTQYF	TGCGCCAGCAGCTTGGACCTAAGCACAGATACGCAGTATTTT	TRBJ2-3	-	-	TRBV5-1
CASSTTGDSNQPQHF	TGTGCCAGCAGCACGACAGGAGACTCCAATCAGCCCCAGCATTTT	TRBJ1-5	-	-	TRBV7-6
CAWGHRDRGNFNTEAFF	TGTGCCTGGGGGCACCGGGACAGGGGGAATTTTAACACTGAAGCTTTCTTT	TRBJ1-1	TRBD1	once	TRBV30
CAWQFGENTEAFF	TGTGCCTGGCAATTCGGGGAGAACACTGAAGCTTTCTTT	TRBJ1-1	-	-	TRBV30
CAWRTMEGYTF	TGTGCCTGGAGGACTATGGAAGGCTACACCTTC	TRBJ1-2	-	-	TRBV30
CASSTQGWSDYGYTF	TGTGCCAGTAGTACCCAGGGGTGGAGTGACTATGGCTACACCTTC	TRBJ1-2	-	-	TRBV19
CASSLSPAYEQYF	TGTGCCAGCAGCTTATCCCCGGCCTACGAGCAGTACTTC	TRBJ2-7	-	-	TRBV7-2
CASGLTGQGTSKNIQYF	TGTGCTAGTGGTTTGACGGGACAGGGGACGAGCAAAAACATTCAGTACTTC	TRBJ2-4	TRBD1	-	TRBV12-5
CASSRLQGYNEQFF	TGTGCCAGCAGTAGACTACAGGGGTACAATGAGCAGTTCTTC	TRBJ2-1	TRBD1	-	TRBV27
CASSMMGQNNSPLHF	TGTGCCAGTAGTATGATGGGACAAAATAATTCACCCCTCCACTTT	TRBJ1-6	-	-	TRBV19
CASTNDSLYGYTF	TGCGCCAGCACTAATGACAGCCTCTATGGCTACACCTTC	TRBJ1-2	-	-	TRBV10-1
CASRTAYEQYF	TGCGCCAGCAGAACAGCCTACGAGCAGTACTTC	TRBJ2-7	-	-	TRBV10-2
CASIPGANYGYTF	TGTGCCAGCATCCCTGGGGCCAACTATGGCTACACCTTC	TRBJ1-2	-	-	TRBV2
CASSLQSGRSNEQFF	TGTGCCAGCAGCCTTCAAAGCGGGAGATCAAATGAGCAGTTCTTC	TRBJ2-1	TRBD2	-	TRBV14
CASRRGSSGGAYEQYF	TGTGCCAGCAGAAGAGGATCTAGCGGGGGGGCCTACGAGCAGTACTTC	TRBJ2-7	TRBD2	-	TRBV3-1/TRBV3-2
CSASAGGHSNQPQHF	TGCAGTGCTAGTGCAGGGGGCCATAGCAATCAGCCCCAGCATTTT	TRBJ1-5	TRBD1	-	TRBV20-1
CASSVGQGPAYEQYF	TGTGCCAGCAGCGTCGGACAGGGACCCGCCTACGAGCAGTACTTC	TRBJ2-7	TRBD1	-	TRBV9
CASSSPLAGAETQYF	TGTGCCAGCAGCTCTCCTCTAGCGGGGGCAGAGACCCAGTACTTC	TRBJ2-5	TRBD2	-	TRBV11-3
CASRYGTSAPTQYF	TGTGCCAGCAGATACGGGACTAGCGCCCCGACCCAGTACTTC	TRBJ2-5	TRBD2	once	TRBV6-2/TRBV6-3
CASSWTLSSYEQYF	TGTGCCAGCAGTTGGACACTGAGCTCCTACGAGCAGTACTTC	TRBJ2-7	-	few	TRBV2
CSALSGVYEQYF	TGCAGCGCCCTTTCGGGAGTCTACGAGCAGTACTTC	TRBJ2-7	-	few	TRBV29-1
CASRVTAEPQHF	TGTGCCAGCAGGGTGACGGCGGAGCCCCAGCATTTT	TRBJ1-5	-	-	TRBV2